These 30 T cell receptor beta chains originate from one sample sequenced in a study of shared clonotypes between healthy human individuals. Sequenced by immunoSEQ multiplex PCR; TCRdb stores in-frame clones only, minus some. The sample lists about 490,000 clones, approximately 80% seen once, with 13% in the top ten. The sequencing input was PBMCs. These receptors all come from a woman in her 40s in good health. Some clones in this sample may be carry-over from other donors' samples.

This clone showed up just once. Other nucleotide sequences from this sample produce the same CDR3. The chain links TRBV7-9 to TRBJ1-1; TRBD1 matches at 8 bases. Losses at the gene ends were 5 bases for V and 4 bases for J; bases not matched to a gene: 3. This CDR3 contains 13 residues. The germline V gene has CDR1 SEHNR and CDR2 FQNEAQ (reference sequence). The chain's CDR3 is CASSLQGGTEAFF. The CDR3, as DNA: TGTGCCAGCAGCCTACAGGGGGGCACTGAAGCTTTCTTT.

This clone was seen just once. The V and J genes are TRBV9 and TRBJ2-1; D possibly corresponds to TRBD2 (5 bases). Looked up from germline, CDR1 is SGDLS and CDR2 is YYNGEE. V lost 1 base to trimming and J lost 7 bases, with 12 bases between them. This CDR3 is built from 14 residues. The CDR3 DNA sequence: TGTGCCAGCAGCGTAACCACCGGGATGAATGAGCAGTTCTTC. It is translated as CASSVTTGMNEQFF. The whole variable domain, filled in from reference TRBV9 and TRBJ2-1, reads DSGVTQTPKHLITATGQRVTLRCSPRSGDLSVYWYQQSLDQGLQFLIQYYNGEERAKGNILERFSAQQFPDLHSELNLSSLELGDSALYFCASSVTTGMNEQFFGPGTRLTVL.

V is TRBV6-6 and J is TRBJ1-1, with D perhaps TRBD1 (5 bases). V lost 8 bases and J lost 9, with 16 bases in between. CDR1 and CDR2 (germline): MNHNY, SVGAGI (reference sequence). The CDR3 runs to 12 residues. CDR3 amino acids: CASPPGRTKAFF. CDR3 coding DNA: TGTGCCAGCCCCCCGGGGCGGACTAAAGCTTTCTTT.

The gene calls are TRBV18 and TRBJ2-6; no definite D call. This CDR3 region has 15 residues. Per germline, CDR1 KGHSH and CDR2 LQKENI. Trimming shortened V by 3 bases and J by 0 bases, and 6 bases separated the two germline ends. In DNA, the CDR3 is TGTGCCAGCTCACCCGGGTTCTCTGGGGCCAACGTCCTGACTTTC. Translated: CASSPGFSGANVLTF. The full variable domain, its missing parts supplied by reference TRBV18 and TRBJ2-6, is NAGVMQNPRHLVRRRGQEARLRCSPMKGHSHVYWYRQLPEEGLKFMVYLQKENIIDESGMPKERFSAEFPKEGPSILRIQQVVRGDSAAYFCASSPGFSGANVLTFGAGSRLTVL.

V and J are TRBV28 and TRBJ2-7, with D unclear. The CDR3 is 14 amino acids. CDR1 is MDHEN, CDR2 SYDVKM, per germline. V lost 4 bases, J lost 0 bases, and 10 bases lay in between. CDR3 region: CASSSLDGSYEQYF. For the CDR3, the DNA is TGTGCCAGCAGTTCCCTGGACGGCTCCTACGAGCAGTACTTC.

The J gene is TRBJ1-5, the V gene TRBV4-2; the match to TRBD1 covers 7 bases. This CDR3 contains 15 residues. Germline-derived CDR1 and CDR2 are LGHNA and YNFKEQ. The V segment lost 4 bases and the J segment 3 bases; nucleotides outside the gene matches: 6. In nucleotides, the CDR3 is TGTGCCAGCAGCCGAGGGGGCGAAGTCAATCAGCCCCAGCATTTT. It is translated as CASSRGGEVNQPQHF.

The chain joins TRBV2 to TRBJ2-3; 9 bases align to TRBD2. Germline values: CDR1 SNHLY, CDR2 FYNNEI. J gave up 2 bases and V 7 bases, and 10 bases lay outside the gene matches. This CDR3 contains 16 residues. The CDR3 nucleotides read TGTGCCAGCAATCGGGGTAGCGGGAGAGACACAGATACGCAGTATTTT. As protein: CASNRGSGRDTDTQYF.

The V call is TRBV6-9, the J call TRBJ2-7; D is unclear. There are 13 residues in the CDR3. V lost 6 bases to trimming and J lost 0 bases, with 9 bases between them. CDR1 is MNHGY and CDR2 is SVAAGI in the germline V gene. The CDR3 reads CASRERPSYEQYF. In nucleotides, the CDR3 is TGTGCCAGCAGGGAACGGCCCTCCTACGAGCAGTACTTC.

About this clone: The identical CDR3 is also encoded by other nucleotide sequences in the sample. This sequence joins TRBV7-3 and TRBJ2-5, with a weak D call TRBD2 (5 bases). CDR1 is SGHTA, CDR2 FQGTGA, per germline. CDR3 size: 13 residues. V gave up 6 bases and J gave up 5 bases, with 13 bases separating them. This CDR3 reads CASSRGLGETQYF. The CDR3 coding sequence is TGTGCCAGCAGTCGGGGATTGGGGGAGACCCAGTACTTC.

This clone was seen a single time. This chain connects TRBV11-2 to TRBJ2-1, with 9 bases lining up with TRBD2. CDR3 length: 15 residues. Trimming at V came to 5 bases and at J to 1 base, leaving 3 bases not matched to a gene. Germline V lookup: CDR1 SGHAT, CDR2 FQNNGV. The CDR3, as DNA: TGTGCCAGCAGCACCCTAGCGGGGTCCTACAATGAGCAGTTCTTC. The encoded protein is CASSTLAGSYNEQFF.

This clone was seen more than once but under ten times. This CDR3 is also generated by other DNA sequences in the sample. The V and J genes are TRBV2 and TRBJ1-3; 7 bases are shared with TRBD1. With 6 bases clipped from V and 0 bases from J, the junction kept 2 bases outside the gene matches. The CDR3 is made up of 14 amino acids. CDR1 and CDR2 from the germline V gene are SNHLY and FYNNEI. The CDR3 protein is CASRPGGSGNTIYF. Here the CDR3 DNA reads TGTGCCAGCAGACCAGGGGGCTCTGGAAACACCATATATTTT.

This clone has a count of ten or more. V is TRBV29-1 and J is TRBJ2-7; 7 nucleotides align to TRBD2. CDR3 length: 14 residues. J lost 3 bases, V lost 6 bases, and 11 bases had no gene match. Germline V gene lookup returns CDR1 SQVTM and CDR2 ANQGSEA. CDR3 sequence reads: CSVAKGLVVYEQYF. The CDR3 DNA follows: TGCAGCGTCGCCAAAGGACTAGTTGTCTACGAGCAGTACTTC.

Written as DNA, the CDR3 is TGTGCCAGCAGCCCCTCGTCTGGGGATCCCTACGAGCAGTACTTC. It specifies CASSPSSGDPYEQYF. The gene calls are TRBV7-3 and TRBJ2-7; no clear D. The V gene's germline CDR1 is SGHTA and CDR2 FQGTGA. The CDR3 runs to 15 residues. V was trimmed by 5 bases and J by 2 bases, leaving 16 bases between them.

The rearrangement joins TRBV29-1 to TRBJ2-7; no reliable D call. Germline V gene data show CDR1 as SQVTM and CDR2 as ANQGSEA. The length of the CDR3 is 14 residues. V was pared by 3 bases and J by 2 bases, with 14 bases between. CDR3 nucleotide sequence: TGCAGCGTTGAGGTGGACCAGAATGCCTACGAGCAGTACTTC. Translation: CSVEVDQNAYEQYF.

The rearrangement uses TRBV30 and TRBJ2-5; 10 bases align to TRBD1. The DNA matches TRBJ2-7 better at its end, which makes the J call doubtful. Germline CDR1 reads GTSNPN; CDR2 reads SVGIG (reference sequence). The CDR3 covers 13 residues. DNA of the CDR3: TGTGCCTGGAGGACAGGGGGCACCTACGAGCAGTACTTC. Translating gives CAWRTGGTYEQYF.

The V gene is TRBV19, the J gene TRBJ2-2; D unclear. The V gene lost 7 bases and the J gene lost 0 bases, with 6 bases spanning the gap. The CDR3 sequence is 13 residues long. The germline CDR1 and CDR2 sequences are LNHDA and SQIVND (reference sequence). In DNA, the CDR3 is TGTGCCAGTACCACCCCGAACACCGGGGAGCTGTTTTTT. Protein product: CASTTPNTGELFF.

The chain joins TRBV7-9 to TRBJ2-1; TRBD2 might be the D (6 bases). The V and J ends lost 2 bases and 4 bases respectively, with 12 bases between them. In germline, CDR1 is SEHNR, CDR2 FQNEAQ (reference sequence). The length of the CDR3 is 15 residues. CDR3 sequence: CASSLWGGAYNEQFF. Written as DNA, the CDR3 is TGTGCCAGCAGCTTATGGGGCGGGGCGTACAATGAGCAGTTCTTC.

In this sample, this clone turned up a few times. A read error likely explains this, since a far larger clone differs by one base. The V and J genes are TRBV30 and TRBJ2-7; no clear D. The germline V gene encodes CDR1 GTSNPN and CDR2 SVGIG (reference sequence). CDR3 length equals 12 residues. The CDR3 nucleotides are TGTGCCTGGGGTCGACACCTCTACGAGCTGTACTTC. It specifies CAWGRHLYELYF.

This clone was counted only a few times. In nucleotides, the CDR3 is TGTGCCAGCAGCGTTATTAGCACAGATACGCAGTATTTT. Translated: CASSVISTDTQYF. V and J are TRBV9 and TRBJ2-3, with D hard to call. V dropped 2 bases and J dropped 0 bases, with 4 bases sitting between them. The CDR3 sequence is 13 residues long. Looked up from germline, CDR1 is SGDLS and CDR2 is YYNGEE.

The chain links TRBV28 to TRBJ2-7, with D unresolved. CDR3 length equals 15 residues. V was trimmed by 3 bases and J by 1 base, leaving 13 bases between them. The germline V gene encodes CDR1 MDHEN and CDR2 SYDVKM. CDR3 nucleotide sequence: TGTGCCAGCAGTTTTGGGCCCTGGATATCCTACGAGCAGTACTTC. It codes for CASSFGPWISYEQYF. The full variable domain, its missing parts supplied by reference TRBV28 and TRBJ2-7, is DVKVTQSSRYLVKRTGEKVFLECVQDMDHENMFWYRQDPGLGLRLIYFSYDVKMKEKGDIPEGYSVSREKKERFSLILESASTNQTSMYLCASSFGPWISYEQYFGPGTRLTVT.

The chain has TRBV7-3 and TRBJ2-2; D might be TRBD1 (5 bases). V was clipped by 1 base and J by 1 base, with 10 bases between them. The germline CDR1 and CDR2 sequences are SGHTA and FQGTGA. The CDR3 runs to 16 residues. CDR3 residues: CASSLNRPRNTGELFF. The DNA for the CDR3 is TGTGCCAGCAGCTTAAACAGGCCTCGGAACACCGGGGAGCTGTTTTTT.

The genes are TRBV28 and TRBJ1-1; D unclear. Trimming shortened V by 3 bases and J by 3 bases, and 5 bases separated the two germline ends. CDR1 is MDHEN and CDR2 is SYDVKM in the germline V gene. The CDR3 spans 12 residues. The CDR3 DNA reads TGTGCCAGCAGTTTGACGCACACTGAAGCTTTCTTT. Amino acid sequence: CASSLTHTEAFF.

This clone turned up a few times. V and J are TRBV19 and TRBJ2-2; 12 bases align to TRBD2. With 6 bases clipped from V and 2 bases from J, the junction kept 10 bases outside the gene matches. The CDR3 consists of 18 residues. The germline gives CDR1 LNHDA, CDR2 SQIVND (reference sequence). CDR3 nucleotides: TGTGCCAGTAGCAGACTAGCGGGAGAAGGCCCAAACACCGGGGAGCTGTTTTTT. Translated, it gives CASSRLAGEGPNTGELFF.

This chain links TRBV28 with TRBJ2-1, with 15 bases identical to TRBD2. This CDR3 contains 19 residues. Germline CDR1 and CDR2: MDHEN and SYDVKM. With 1 base clipped from V and 8 bases from J, the junction kept 12 bases outside the gene matches. The CDR3 DNA reads as TGTGCCAGCAGTTTATTTCTGACCGGACTAGCGGGAGGGTTACATGAGCAGTTCTTC. It codes for CASSLFLTGLAGGLHEQFF. Full variable domain (rest looked up from reference TRBV28 and TRBJ2-1): DVKVTQSSRYLVKRTGEKVFLECVQDMDHENMFWYRQDPGLGLRLIYFSYDVKMKEKGDIPEGYSVSREKKERFSLILESASTNQTSMYLCASSLFLTGLAGGLHEQFFGPGTRLTVL.

The rearrangement joins TRBV11-2 to TRBJ2-1; TRBD2 matches at 7 bases. Germline CDR1 and CDR2: SGHAT and FQNNGV. V lost 5 bases, J lost 2 bases, and 3 bases stayed unmatched. This CDR3 is 14 amino acids long. For the CDR3, the DNA is TGTGCCAGCAGCCTCGGGACTACCTACAATGAGCAGTTCTTC. Its translation: CASSLGTTYNEQFF.

The V call is TRBV12-5, the J call TRBJ2-1; D is possibly TRBD2 (6 bases). Germline V gene sequence: CDR1 LGHNT, CDR2 FRNRAP. Trimming shortened V by 1 base and J by 0 bases, and 13 bases separated the two germline ends. The CDR3 has 17 amino acids. Here the CDR3 reads CASGLGLLTSSYNEQFF. The CDR3 region has the DNA TGTGCTAGTGGTTTGGGCCTCCTGACTAGCTCCTACAATGAGCAGTTCTTC.

This clone was seen a few times. Sequence at one end of the junction differs from germline and may be a read error. The gene calls are TRBV7-7 and TRBJ2-3; 11 bases line up with TRBD2. The CDR3 runs to 20 residues. Germline CDR1 SSHAT, CDR2 FNYEAQ (reference sequence). DNA of the CDR3: TGTGCTAGCAGCGCCATGTTAACTAGCGGGAGTAGGGCTAGCACAGATACGCAGTATTTT. This translates into CASSAMLTSGSRASTDTQYF.

The chain combines TRBV6-5 with TRBJ1-1; D gene ambiguous. The germline V and J ends were trimmed by 0 bases and 0 bases, with 5 bases remaining between them. The CDR3 sequence is 14 residues long. Germline loops: CDR1 MNHEY, CDR2 SVGAGI. The CDR3 region has the DNA TGTGCCAGCAGTTACTCTAACCTGAACACTGAAGCTTTCTTT. Its translation is CASSYSNLNTEAFF.

Regarding this clone: This likely reflects a read error, since a far larger clone is one base away. The rearrangement joins TRBV9 to TRBJ2-5; a weak D match, TRBD2 (6 bases). Looked up from germline, CDR1 is SGDLS and CDR2 is YYNGEE. This CDR3 spans 14 amino acids. The germline V and J ends were trimmed by 7 bases and 7 bases, with 20 bases remaining between them. The CDR3 here is CASGGAGTVGTQYF. The CDR3 DNA reads as TGTGCCAGCGGAGGGGCCGGAACCGTGGGGACCCAGTACTTC. Full variable domain (outside the CDR3, taken from reference TRBV9 and TRBJ2-5): DSGVTQTPKHLITATGQRVTLRCSPRSGDLSVYWYQQSLDQGLQFLIQYYNGEERAKGNILERFSAQQFPDLHSELNLSSLELGDSALYFCASGGAGTVGTQYFGPGTRLLVL.

This clone was counted once. The rearrangement joins TRBV5-1 to TRBJ2-5; 8 nucleotides match TRBD2. The germline CDR1 and CDR2 sequences are SGHRS and YFSETQ. The CDR3 contains 16 residues. V gave up 3 bases and J gave up 1 base; unmatched junction bases: 8. The chain's CDR3 is CASSSGAGEGQETQYF. The CDR3 nucleotides are TGCGCCAGCAGCTCGGGAGCGGGAGAAGGCCAAGAGACCCAGTACTTC.